This T cell receptor beta chain was sequenced in a study of Ad26.COV2.S vaccination and SARS-CoV-2 variants (dated by TCRdb to the early 2020s). General notes on the study: Donors in the vaccine arm were drawn from COV1001, a phase I-IIa trial of Ad26.COV2.S in healthy adults that was multicentre, randomized, double-blind and placebo-controlled. Trial participants were randomized into five groups of five: low-dose or high-dose Ad26.COV2.S given once or twice, or placebo on both occasions. TCRbeta repertoire sequencing served as the tool for gauging how specific and how broad the SARS-CoV-2-reactive T cell receptors were following Ad26.COV2.S vaccination. Investigators remained blinded to trial group allocation during experiments and outcome assessment. Dosing of Ad26.COV2.S was intramuscular, at either 5x10^10 or 1x10^11 viral particles, delivered as one shot or as two shots spaced 56 days apart. The TCR-sequenced set comprised around 30 samples: some 19 Ad26.COV2.S vaccine recipients, 5 placebo recipients and 8 SARS-CoV-2 convalescent individuals.

For this clone: This receptor's antigen is unknown. No much larger clone is present one base from it, and per-base qualities are unavailable.

The immunoSEQ Assay was used to sequence TCRbeta CDR3 regions. After extraction, genomic DNA underwent amplification by bias-controlled multiplex PCR, followed by high-throughput sequencing. Per the authors' processing: To quantify the absolute abundance of every unique TCRbeta CDR3 region, sequences were collapsed and filtered. T cell fraction was estimated by normalizing TCRbeta template counts to usable DNA, which was measured by amplifying reference genes present in all nucleated cells. Repertoire TCRs were annotated as SARS-CoV-2-specific by exact matching of V gene, CDR3 amino acid sequence and J gene to a known reactive TCR set. MIRA supplied the reference SARS-CoV-2 TCR set, which was filtered for enrichment in COVID-19-positive ImmuneCODE repertoires so that public or cross-reactive TCRs were removed. Drawing on the MIRA antigens, annotated TCRs were analysed further at the level of specific ORF or position within ORF. Breadth was defined as annotated unique rearrangements over total unique productive rearrangements; depth was the summed frequency of those rearrangements. TCR breadth was compared between groups using two-sided Wilcoxon rank-sum tests. Entries here come from immuneACCESS through TCRdb and include only in-frame sequences with V and J called. Some clones fail to appear in such tables; in the studies checked, an unresolved V gene covers under half of the shortfall, and the cause of the remainder is unknown. The D gene and trimming were derived from the DNA, and the V and J assignments and clone size from that table. The sample table contains roughly 380,000 clones; only one count was recorded for around 87% of them. 3.4% of the sample goes to the ten largest clones.

Beyond this particular receptor, the publication reports: Comparing responses between vaccine doses or regimens was not something the study was powered to do. After vaccination, substantial breadth of spike-specific CD8+ and CD4+ T cell responses was reported. Higher spike-specific TCR breadth was observed in Ad26.COV2.S recipients than in placebo recipients (P = 0.0014). Vaccine and placebo recipients had similar non-spike TCR breadth, a finding consistent with the vaccine containing only spike. It was noted by the authors that total T cell responses may have been underestimated by the TCR breadth and depth analyses.

The treatment or condition label on this specimen signifies: around 19 received Ad26.COV2.S at low or high dose, single or two shots; about 5 received placebo; per-sample allocation not given. Repertoires of vaccine and placebo recipients were sequenced from samples collected on day 63 after the first injection. Cohort 1b enrolled roughly 25 adults aged 18-55 years at a single site in Boston, USA, between 29 July and 7 August 2020. Ad26.COV2.S was a replication-incompetent adenovirus type 26 vector that expressed a prefusion-stabilized SARS-CoV-2 spike protein derived from the original Wuhan strain. This TCR derives from a person aged 18 to 65 who received the Ad26.COV2.S COVID-19 vaccine or a placebo. The input for sequencing was peripheral blood, taken in a trial of Ad26.COV2.S vaccine versus placebo.

The CDR3 sequence is CASSSLSTNEQFF. The DNA sequence reads TGTGCCAGCAGCTCCCTTTCTACCAATGAGCAGTTCTTC. The sequence links TRBV7-3 to TRBJ2-1, with no confident D gene call. From cysteine to phenylalanine, the CDR3 is 13 amino acids long. This entry keeps only the CDR3 DNA: 39 bases, framed from base 1. Cut back by 4 bases and 6 bases, the V and J ends lie 10 bases apart. Looking up the germline V gene yields CDR1 SGHTA and CDR2 FQGTGA.